A single sample gave rise to the 12 T cell receptor beta chains below, sequenced in a study of identical twins. TCRdb itself ran the 5' RACE reads through MiXCR, one entry per CDR3 protein. The top ten hold around 0.5% of the sample, which has about 530,000 distinct CDR3 sequences, under 25% seen once. These records were also assigned to another study, of yellow fever vaccine responses in identical twins.

Sequencing used CD4+ T cells sorted from blood. These receptor sequences come from a woman between 18 and 29 years old in good health.

The genes are TRBV7-9 and TRBJ2-1, with D unresolved. The germline V and J ends were trimmed by 1 base and 3 bases, with 10 bases remaining between them. The CDR3 covers 15 residues. Germline V lookup: CDR1 SEHNR, CDR2 FQNEAQ (reference sequence). CDR3 amino acids: CASSLGPSGYNEQFF. Written as DNA, the CDR3 is TGTGCCAGCAGCTTAGGGCCTTCGGGCTACAATGAGCAGTTCTTC. Full variable domain (outside the CDR3, taken from reference TRBV7-9 and TRBJ2-1): DTGVSQNPRHKITKRGQNVTFRCDPISEHNRLYWYRQTLGQGPEFLTYFQNEAQLEKSRLLSDRFSAERPKGSFSTLEIQRTEQGDSAMYLCASSLGPSGYNEQFFGPGTRLTVL.

The chain carries TRBV15 and TRBJ2-3, with D unclear. The CDR3 has 14 amino acids. Germline V gene data show CDR1 as LNHNV and CDR2 as YYDKDF (reference sequence). The V end lost 0 bases, the J end lost 4 bases, and 8 bases lay between the germline ends. Here the CDR3 reads CATSRDPSPDTQYF. The CDR3 DNA is TGTGCCACCAGCAGAGATCCGAGCCCAGATACGCAGTATTTT.

The chain carries TRBV27 and TRBJ2-5, with D perhaps matching TRBD1 or TRBD2 (5 bases each). With 3 bases removed from V and 4 bases from J, the gap between germline ends came to 12 bases. Germline CDR1 and CDR2: MNHEY and SMNVEV (reference sequence). The CDR3 consists of 14 residues. CDR3: CASSFSSGRETQYF. Here the CDR3 DNA reads TGTGCCAGCAGTTTTTCATCAGGGAGAGAGACCCAGTACTTC.

The chain employs TRBV5-1 and TRBJ1-5, with unresolved D. This CDR3 contains 13 residues. The V end lost 5 bases, the J end lost 6 bases, and 12 bases lay between the germline ends. Germline V gene lookup returns CDR1 SGHRS and CDR2 YFSETQ. CDR3 loop: CASSRLPFQPQHF. CDR3 nucleotides: TGCGCCAGCAGTCGGTTACCATTTCAGCCCCAGCATTTT.

This sequence joins TRBV20-1 and TRBJ1-1; D unclear. Germline CDR1 reads DFQATT; CDR2 reads SNEGSKA (reference sequence). V shed 5 bases and J shed 0 bases, with 10 bases lying between them. CDR3 length: 13 amino acids. This CDR3 reads CSAPGELNTEAFF. The DNA of the CDR3 is TGCAGTGCTCCCGGTGAGTTGAACACTGAAGCTTTCTTT.

J is TRBJ2-3 and V is TRBV12-3 or TRBV12-4; D ambiguous. The V end lost 6 bases, the J end lost 0 bases, and 13 bases lay between the germline ends. The CDR3 sequence is 15 residues long. The CDR3 is CASRLTTASTDTQYF. As DNA, the CDR3 is TGTGCCAGCAGGCTTACTACTGCGAGCACAGATACGCAGTATTTT.

Concerning this clonotype: Germline is not matched at one junction end, which may reflect a read error. The J gene is TRBJ2-3, the V gene TRBV24-1; D unclear. This CDR3 is 12 amino acids long. Germline CDR1 KGHDR, CDR2 SFDVKD. The DNA for the CDR3 is TGTGCCACCTGTGATTCTTCGGGTACGCAGTATTTT. It specifies CATCDSSGTQYF.

This clonotype has ten or more counts. The rearrangement uses TRBV7-9 and TRBJ1-2; no firm D call. Trimming pared 1 base from V and 1 base from J, leaving 7 bases between. CDR1 is SEHNR, CDR2 FQNEAQ, per germline (reference sequence). This CDR3 is 14 amino acids long. The CDR3, as DNA: TGTGCCAGCAGCTTAGTGGCGAGTAACTATGGCTACACCTTC. This codes for CASSLVASNYGYTF.

The V and J genes are TRBV6-1 and TRBJ2-7; D ambiguous. The CDR3 consists of 15 residues. The germline V gene encodes CDR1 MNHNS and CDR2 SASEGT. Trimming took off 4 bases at V and 0 bases at J, with 13 bases between the two ends. The CDR3 DNA is TGTGCCAGCAGTGGCGGATTTGAAAGCTCCTACGAGCAGTACGTC. Amino acids: CASSGGFESSYEQYV.

The J gene is TRBJ2-5, the V gene TRBV10-3; D is unclear. CDR1 and CDR2 (germline): ENHRY, SYGVKD. The CDR3 consists of 13 residues. V lost 7 bases and J lost 2, with 11 bases in between. The CDR3 bases are TGTGCCATCATGAAGGCGGAGCAAGAGACCCAGTACTTC. It codes for CAIMKAEQETQYF.

The rearrangement uses TRBV5-1 and TRBJ2-4, with D perhaps given as TRBD1 or TRBD2 (6 bases each). This CDR3 region has 17 residues. V was shortened by 4 bases and J by 0 bases, with 17 bases between the two germline ends. CDR1 and CDR2 (germline): SGHRS, YFSETQ. The CDR3 here is CASSPRRGDLAKNIQYF. The CDR3 region has the DNA TGCGCCAGCAGCCCCCGGAGGGGGGACCTAGCCAAAAACATTCAGTACTTC.

This clonotype was observed a few times. The chain combines TRBV12-3 or TRBV12-4 with TRBJ2-1, with D perhaps matching TRBD1 (5 bases). The CDR3 is 12 amino acids. V lost 6 bases to trimming and J lost 5 bases, with 8 bases between them. This chain's CDR3 is CASRKGNNEQFF. The DNA for the CDR3 is TGTGCCAGCAGGAAGGGGAACAATGAGCAGTTCTTC.